This entry lists 21 T cell receptor beta chains sequenced from one sample in a study of cytomegalovirus exposure and HLA in healthy donors. Here immunoSEQ multiplex PCR was the method, and the copy in TCRdb shows in-frame clones only, minus some. The sample lists around 60,000 clones, more than 90% occurring once. Input material: PBMCs. The receptors shown here come from a man between 18 and 35 years old in good health and CMV-seronegative.

The gene calls are TRBV29-1 and TRBJ2-3; 11 nucleotides agree with TRBD2. The germline CDR1 and CDR2 sequences are SQVTM and ANQGSEA. Losses at the gene ends were 6 bases for V and 3 bases for J; bases not matched to a gene: 5. CDR3 length: 14 residues. CDR3 sequence reads: CSVTTSGRTDTQYF. In nucleotides, the CDR3 is TGCAGCGTCACAACTAGCGGGAGAACAGATACGCAGTATTTT.

V is TRBV28 and J is TRBJ2-1; TRBD2 matches 10 bases. This CDR3 comprises 14 residues. Germline loops: CDR1 MDHEN, CDR2 SYDVKM. V was clipped by 5 bases and J by 7 bases; unmatched bases: 5. The CDR3 DNA follows: TGTGCCAGCAGTGGGCTAGCGGGAGAGAATGAGCAGTTCTTC. This sequence encodes CASSGLAGENEQFF. Full variable domain (rest looked up from reference TRBV28 and TRBJ2-1): DVKVTQSSRYLVKRTGEKVFLECVQDMDHENMFWYRQDPGLGLRLIYFSYDVKMKEKGDIPEGYSVSREKKERFSLILESASTNQTSMYLCASSGLAGENEQFFGPGTRLTVL.

This clone was detected only a few times. The chain links TRBV6-6 to TRBJ2-1; 7 nucleotides align to TRBD2. CDR3 length: 14 residues. Germline V gene lookup returns CDR1 MNHNY and CDR2 SVGAGI (reference sequence). The trim removed 5 bases at V and 7 bases at J, leaving 8 bases unmatched. In nucleotides, the CDR3 is TGTGCCAGCAGTAATGCGGGAGTTCAAAATGAGCAGTTCTTC. It codes for CASSNAGVQNEQFF.

This chain uses TRBV2 with TRBJ1-3, with 10 nucleotides matching TRBD1. Germline lookup yields CDR1 SNHLY and CDR2 FYNNEI. The CDR3 totals 14 residues. J lost 3 bases, V lost 10 bases, and 6 bases had no gene match. CDR3 DNA sequence: TGTGCCACCGCCTGGACAGGGGGTGGAAACACCATATATTTT. This gives the protein CATAWTGGGNTIYF.

In DNA form, the CDR3 reads TGTGCCACCAGCACATCGACGGGCGGAGGGGAAAAACTGTTTTTT. Residues: CATSTSTGGGEKLFF. This chain uses TRBV15 with TRBJ1-4; D not certain. From germline, CDR1 is LNHNV and CDR2 YYDKDF (reference sequence). The CDR3 sequence is 15 residues long. V lost 4 bases and J 8 bases, leaving 17 bases between the germline ends.

The gene calls are TRBV18 and TRBJ2-7; TRBD1 matches 7 bases. In germline, CDR1 is KGHSH, CDR2 LQKENI. V gave up 2 bases and J gave up 2 bases; unmatched junction bases: 3. The CDR3 totals 14 residues. CDR3 in DNA: TGTGCCAGCTCACCAACCGGGACAGCCTACGAGCAGTACTTC. As protein: CASSPTGTAYEQYF.

The gene calls are TRBV14 and TRBJ2-1; tentative D call: TRBD2 (6 bases). CDR1 SGHDN and CDR2 FVKESK come from the germline V gene. The length of the CDR3 is 13 residues. V dropped 3 bases and J dropped 9 bases, with 12 bases sitting between them. The CDR3 DNA sequence: TGTGCCAGCAGCCACGGCGGGGCGGGTGAGCAGTTCTTC. Translation: CASSHGGAGEQFF. Using reference TRBV14 and TRBJ2-1 for the parts outside the CDR3, the full variable domain is EAGVTQFPSHSVIEKGQTVTLRCDPISGHDNLYWYRRVMGKEIKFLLHFVKESKQDESGMPNNRFLAERTGGTYSTLKVQPAELEDSGVYFCASSHGGAGEQFFGPGTRLTVL.

V usage is TRBV6-6 and J usage is TRBJ2-4; D is ambiguous. In germline, CDR1 is MNHNY, CDR2 SVGAGI (reference sequence). Deletions cut 2 bases from V and 6 bases from J, with 8 bases between. The CDR3 totals 13 residues. The chain's CDR3 is CASSYGERNIQYF. CDR3 nucleotides: TGTGCCAGCAGTTACGGAGAGAGAAACATTCAGTACTTC.

This clone was seen a few times. This sequence joins TRBV7-9 and TRBJ1-4; TRBD1 matches at 11 bases. CDR1 and CDR2 from the germline V gene are SEHNR and FQNEAQ (reference sequence). The length of the CDR3 is 16 residues. The trim removed 1 base at V and 10 bases at J, leaving 8 bases unmatched. Written as DNA, the CDR3 is TGTGCCAGCAGCTTAGGGACAGGGGGCGCGGACGGAAAACTGTTTTTT. It yields the protein CASSLGTGGADGKLFF.

CDR3 protein: CASSPSGGWETQYF. The CDR3 DNA follows: TGTGCCAGCTCACCAAGCGGAGGGTGGGAGACCCAGTACTTC. V usage is TRBV18 and J usage is TRBJ2-5; the D gene is possibly TRBD2 (6 bases). The CDR3 length is 14 residues. CDR1 KGHSH and CDR2 LQKENI come from the germline V gene. V was clipped by 2 bases and J by 5 bases, with 12 bases between them.

The chain recombines TRBV6-1 with TRBJ1-2, with 10 bases that match TRBD1. The CDR3 is 16 residues long. The germline V gene has CDR1 MNHNS and CDR2 SASEGT. Trimming cost V 0 bases and J 6 bases; bases outside gene matches: 7. The CDR3 DNA reads TGTGCCAGCAGTGAAGCAGTTGGGGACAGGGGAGATGGCTACACCTTC. This translates into CASSEAVGDRGDGYTF.

The chain carries TRBV2 and TRBJ2-7; D might be TRBD2 (6 bases). CDR1 is SNHLY, CDR2 FYNNEI, per germline. The CDR3 sequence is 14 residues long. Trimming took 4 bases from V and 4 from J, leaving 14 bases between them. CDR3 coding DNA: TGTGCCAGCAGTGCCGGGACTGGGGGTTACGAGCAGTACTTC. Its translation: CASSAGTGGYEQYF.

This clone showed up just a few times. The rearrangement links TRBV5-6 to TRBJ2-2, with 9 positions matching TRBD2. Germline loops: CDR1 SGHDT, CDR2 YYEEEE. J gave up 2 bases and V 2 bases, and 4 bases lay outside the gene matches. The CDR3 is 16 amino acids. CDR3 amino acids: CASSFGLALNTGELFF. Written as DNA, the CDR3 is TGTGCCAGCAGCTTTGGACTAGCGCTCAACACCGGGGAGCTGTTTTTT.

The chain joins TRBV28 to TRBJ1-4, with D possibly being TRBD1 (6 bases). CDR1 is MDHEN, CDR2 SYDVKM, per germline. This CDR3 is built from 15 residues. Trimming removed 6 bases from V and 5 bases from J, with 16 bases in between. CDR3 protein: CASRAGAGRNEKLFF. Written as DNA, the CDR3 is TGTGCCAGCAGGGCGGGGGCGGGACGGAATGAAAAACTGTTTTTT.

The CDR3 loop is CASSLSTGTTFEKLFF. For the CDR3, the DNA is TGTGCCAGCAGCTTGTCGACCGGGACAACCTTTGAAAAACTGTTTTTT. This rearrangement joins TRBV5-4 to TRBJ1-4; maybe TRBD1 (6 bases). V lost 1 base, J lost 7 bases, and 17 bases lay in between. CDR1 is SGHNT, CDR2 YYREEE, per germline (reference sequence). The CDR3 covers 16 residues.

The V and J genes are TRBV13 and TRBJ2-5; 10 bases match TRBD1. CDR1 and CDR2 from the germline V gene are PRHDT and FYEKMQ (reference sequence). The CDR3 sequence is 16 residues long. Trimming took 3 bases from V and 3 from J; bases not matched to a gene: 7. In DNA, the CDR3 is TGTGCCAGCAGCTTTCGGACAGGGGGTGAAAAAGAGACCCAGTACTTC. This translates into CASSFRTGGEKETQYF.

The chain uses TRBV4-1 and TRBJ1-2; no clear D gene. Germline V gene lookup returns CDR1 MGHRA and CDR2 YSYEKL. The CDR3 totals 13 residues. Trimming took 7 bases from V and 8 from J, leaving 17 bases between them. In DNA, the CDR3 is TGCGCCAGCAAGGAGGAACCGACTGCGGGCTACACCTTC. It yields the protein CASKEEPTAGYTF.

The chain uses TRBV9 and TRBJ1-2; no clear D. The CDR3 runs 16 residues. Trimming took off 3 bases at V and 5 bases at J, with 20 bases between the two ends. Germline lookup yields CDR1 SGDLS and CDR2 YYNGEE. The CDR3 sequence is CASSGPTAGSGYGYTF. In DNA, the CDR3 is TGTGCCAGCAGCGGCCCCACCGCCGGGTCGGGTTATGGCTACACCTTC.

The J gene is TRBJ2-5, the V gene TRBV9; D is unclear. Germline V gives CDR1 SGDLS, CDR2 YYNGEE. Trimming left V 3 bases short and J 2 bases short, with 8 bases between. This CDR3 is built from 13 residues. In DNA, the CDR3 is TGTGCCAGCAGCGGTACAGAACAAGAGACCCAGTACTTC. Protein product: CASSGTEQETQYF. The full variable domain, rest sourced from reference TRBV9 and TRBJ2-5, is DSGVTQTPKHLITATGQRVTLRCSPRSGDLSVYWYQQSLDQGLQFLIQYYNGEERAKGNILERFSAQQFPDLHSELNLSSLELGDSALYFCASSGTEQETQYFGPGTRLLVL.

This rearrangement joins TRBV4-3 to TRBJ2-1; D not resolved. The CDR3 has 15 residues. V was trimmed by 0 bases and J by 1 base, leaving 7 bases between them. Looked up from germline, CDR1 is LGHNA and CDR2 is YSLEER. The CDR3 region is CASSQEALSYNEQFF. The CDR3 bases are TGCGCCAGCAGCCAAGAAGCCTTGTCCTACAATGAGCAGTTCTTC.

In this sample, this clone turned up once. This chain joins TRBV19 and TRBJ1-1, with TRBD1 identical over 10 bases. Unmatched junction bases numbered 4, after V lost 5 bases and J lost 4 bases. Germline CDR1 is LNHDA and CDR2 is SQIVND (reference sequence). The CDR3 extends over 14 amino acids. This CDR3 is CASSLRTGGTEAFF. The CDR3 DNA is TGTGCCAGTAGTTTGCGGACAGGGGGCACTGAAGCTTTCTTT.